A single sample gave rise to the 14 T cell receptor beta chains below, sequenced in a study of shared clonotypes between healthy human individuals. Assay: immunoSEQ multiplex PCR; the TCRdb copy retains only in-frame clones and omits some. The sample yields millions of clones, roughly 93% seen once. Sequencing was done on a sample of naive CD4+ T cells from PBMCs. Subset denoted: CD45RA+ positively selected. These receptor sequences come from a man aged 18 to 30 in good health. Some clones in this sample may be carry-over from other donors' samples.

V gene TRBV9 combines with J gene TRBJ2-1; tentatively, D is TRBD2 (6 bases). V dropped 3 bases and J dropped 8 bases, with 18 bases sitting between them. The CDR3 sequence is 15 residues long. Germline CDR1 and CDR2: SGDLS and YYNGEE. DNA for the CDR3: TGTGCCAGCAGCGAATCTAGCGTAGCCTCACATGAGCAGTTCTTC. As protein: CASSESSVASHEQFF. Full variable domain (remainder filled in from reference TRBV9 and TRBJ2-1): DSGVTQTPKHLITATGQRVTLRCSPRSGDLSVYWYQQSLDQGLQFLIQYYNGEERAKGNILERFSAQQFPDLHSELNLSSLELGDSALYFCASSESSVASHEQFFGPGTRLTVL.

The chain recombines TRBV30 with TRBJ1-1; no clear D. Per germline, CDR1 GTSNPN and CDR2 SVGIG (reference sequence). V lost 0 bases to trimming and J lost 5 bases, with 10 bases between them. This CDR3 spans 13 amino acids. CDR3 DNA sequence: TGTGCCTGGAGTGTTGATGGAATGACTGAAGCTTTCTTT. Its translation: CAWSVDGMTEAFF.

This clone was observed a single time. The chain uses TRBV2 and TRBJ1-3; no reliable D call. CDR3 length: 16 amino acids. Germline CDR1 SNHLY, CDR2 FYNNEI. V shed 2 bases and J shed 2 bases, with 13 bases lying between them. DNA of the CDR3: TGTGCCAGCAGTGAACTCCCGGGGAACGCTGGAAACACCATATATTTT. It codes for CASSELPGNAGNTIYF.

This chain links TRBV19 with TRBJ2-3; 8 positions agree with TRBD2. Per the germline V gene, CDR1 is LNHDA and CDR2 is SQIVND (reference sequence). This CDR3 comprises 13 residues. V was pared by 3 bases and J by 8 bases, with 4 bases of the junction left unmatched. This CDR3 is CASSIHRGGTQYF. CDR3 sequence (DNA): TGTGCCAGTAGTATCCACCGGGGGGGTACGCAGTATTTT.

There are a few counts of this clone. The sample holds other DNA sequences that translate to the same CDR3. DNA of the CDR3: TGTGCCAGCAGTTTATTTAGTTATCAGCCCCAGCATTTT. Encoded protein: CASSLFSYQPQHF. The chain carries TRBV28 and TRBJ1-5; D unresolved. This CDR3 region has 13 residues. Germline V gene lookup returns CDR1 MDHEN and CDR2 SYDVKM. The germline V and J ends were trimmed by 1 base and 5 bases, with 6 bases remaining between them.

The CDR3 bases are TGTGCCAGCAGCTTAACGGTGGGAGCGGGAGCCCCAATGGATACGCAGTATTTT. Amino acids: CASSLTVGAGAPMDTQYF. V and J are TRBV7-9 and TRBJ2-3; 8 positions agree with TRBD2. V dropped 2 bases and J dropped 6; count of bases not matched to a gene: 16. The CDR3 contains 18 residues. Per germline, CDR1 SEHNR and CDR2 FQNEAQ (reference sequence).

This clone came up once. This sequence joins TRBV7-3 and TRBJ2-1; unclear D gene. The CDR3 covers 13 residues. The V and J ends lost 5 bases and 12 bases respectively, with 17 bases between them. The V gene's germline CDR1 is SGHTA and CDR2 FQGTGA. CDR3 residues: CASSTGMGSRQFF. The CDR3 coding sequence is TGTGCCAGCAGCACTGGGATGGGATCGCGGCAGTTCTTC.

This chain uses TRBV7-2 with TRBJ1-6; 9 nucleotides agree with TRBD1. With V trimmed by 5 bases and J by 8 bases, 7 bases remained unmatched. The CDR3 totals 15 residues. In germline, CDR1 is SGHTA, CDR2 FQGNSA. CDR3 protein: CASSLGTGGYSPLHF. The CDR3 coding sequence is TGTGCCAGCAGCCTCGGCACAGGGGGCTATTCACCCCTCCACTTT.

The V gene is TRBV28, the J gene TRBJ2-1; TRBD1 matches at 8 bases. The V and J ends lost 5 bases and 0 bases, in that order; junction bases with no gene match: 9. The CDR3 totals 17 residues. Per the germline V gene, CDR1 is MDHEN and CDR2 is SYDVKM. This CDR3 is CASSPGQGESSYNEQFF. CDR3 DNA sequence: TGTGCCAGCAGTCCCGGACAGGGCGAAAGCTCCTACAATGAGCAGTTCTTC.

The chain combines TRBV12-5 with TRBJ2-7; D gene ambiguous. This CDR3 is built from 13 residues. The V end was cut by 8 bases, the J end by 3 bases, with 14 bases between. Germline CDR1 and CDR2: LGHNT and FRNRAP. The CDR3 DNA reads TGTGCTAGTTCGTGTTCCCCCTTCTACGAGCAGTACTTC. Translated: CASSCSPFYEQYF. The complete variable domain, with remaining parts taken from reference TRBV12-5 and TRBJ2-7, reads DARVTQTPRHKVTEMGQEVTMRCQPILGHNTVFWYRQTMMQGLELLAYFRNRAPLDDSGMPKDRFSAEMPDATLATLKIQPSEPRDSAVYFCASSCSPFYEQYFGPGTRLTVT.

The V call is TRBV19, the J call TRBJ1-1; 10 bases agree with TRBD1. The CDR3 is made up of 18 amino acids. Germline V lookup: CDR1 LNHDA, CDR2 SQIVND (reference sequence). After removal of 3 bases from V and 0 bases from J, the junction contained 10 bases not matched to a gene. The CDR3 here is CASSILGQGSSMNTEAFF. The CDR3 region has the DNA TGTGCCAGTAGTATTCTGGGACAGGGGAGTTCAATGAACACTGAAGCTTTCTTT.

The chain employs TRBV14 and TRBJ2-5, with D possibly being TRBD1 (6 bases). Deletions cut 0 bases from V and 5 bases from J, with 13 bases between. In germline, CDR1 is SGHDN, CDR2 FVKESK. The CDR3 has 15 residues. The CDR3 DNA sequence: TGTGCCAGCAGCCAAGATGACACAGGGCTTGAGACCCAGTACTTC. This gives the protein CASSQDDTGLETQYF.

This chain links TRBV2 with TRBJ2-1, with 10 positions matching TRBD2. The J segment lost 5 bases and the V segment lost 7 bases, leaving 8 bases of the junction unmatched. Germline V CDR1 and CDR2: SNHLY, FYNNEI. CDR3 length: 15 residues. The CDR3: CASKLLAGGHNEQFF. Here the CDR3 DNA reads TGTGCCAGCAAACTCTTAGCGGGAGGCCACAATGAGCAGTTCTTC.

This clone was observed once. The chain uses TRBV15 and TRBJ1-1; perhaps TRBD1 as D (5 bases). This CDR3 has 14 amino acids. The V end was cut by 8 bases, the J end by 7 bases, with 20 bases between. CDR1 and CDR2 from the germline V gene are LNHNV and YYDKDF (reference sequence). The CDR3 spells CATEKRGGLGEAFF. As DNA, the CDR3 is TGTGCCACCGAGAAGAGGGGTGGGCTTGGTGAAGCTTTCTTT.